The rows below give T cell receptor beta chains drawn from one sample of a study of shared clonotypes between healthy human individuals. TCRdb's copy holds only in-frame clones and misses some; the assay was immunoSEQ multiplex PCR. The sample has about 120,000 clones; around two thirds are singletons. Sequenced material: memory CD8+ T cells sorted from blood. Source of these receptors: a woman aged 25 to 39 in good health. Both conserved end residues are part of each CDR3. D genes are given only for firm matches. The size of a clone is reported for some rows only, either as once, few or many, or as a class for expanded clones.

V	length	D	J	size	CDR3	DNA
TRBV6-6	14	.	TRBJ2-7	.	CASSLGTNSYEQYF	TGTGCCAGCAGTTTAGGGACCAACTCCTACGAGCAGTACTTC
TRBV15	19	.	TRBJ1-4	.	CATSRGSLIERGVREKLFF	TGTGCCACCAGCAGGGGCAGCCTCATCGAAAGGGGGGTACGTGAAAAACTGTTTTTT
TRBV7-9	16	.	TRBJ2-7	.	CASSLALGEYAYEQYF	TGTGCCAGCAGCTTAGCGTTGGGGGAGTACGCCTACGAGCAGTACTTC
TRBV9	14	TRBD2	TRBJ2-7	.	CASSVASGTYEQYF	TGTGCCAGCAGCGTAGCTAGCGGGACCTACGAGCAGTACTTC
TRBV4-1	17	.	TRBJ2-1	.	CASSQVAAASSYNEQFF	TGCGCCAGCAGCCAAGTCGCCGCGGCTAGCTCCTACAATGAGCAGTTCTTC
TRBV5-1	17	TRBD2	TRBJ2-2	.	CASSRSLGSGNPGELFF	TGCGCCAGCAGCCGGTCGCTTGGTAGCGGGAATCCCGGGGAGCTGTTTTTT
TRBV7-9	13	TRBD1	TRBJ1-1	once	CASSLGQGAEAFF	TGTGCCAGCAGCTTAGGGCAGGGGGCTGAAGCTTTCTTT
TRBV4-1	15	TRBD1	TRBJ2-2	.	CASRTGGPNTGELFF	TGCGCCAGCAGAACAGGGGGTCCGAACACCGGGGAGCTGTTTTTT
TRBV9	13	TRBD1	TRBJ2-7	.	CASSPGAGGEQYF	TGTGCCAGCAGCCCCGGGGCAGGGGGCGAGCAGTACTTC
TRBV27	12	.	TRBJ2-2	.	CASRSYTGELFF	TGTGCCAGCAGATCATACACCGGGGAGCTGTTTTTT
TRBV19	15	.	TRBJ2-6	.	CASRLLYSGANVLTF	TGTGCCAGTAGACTCCTGTACTCTGGGGCCAACGTCCTGACTTTC
TRBV4-1	15	.	TRBJ1-2	few	CASSQVGRTDYGYTF	TGCGCCAGCAGCCAAGTGGGCCGGACAGACTATGGCTACACCTTC
TRBV6-4	13	.	TRBJ1-5	few	CASSERSNQPQHF	TGTGCCAGCAGTGAAAGATCCAATCAGCCCCAGCATTTT
TRBV7-6	16	TRBD1	TRBJ2-1	few	CASSPRDRGHYNEQFF	TGTGCCAGCAGCCCCCGGGACAGGGGGCATTATAATGAGCAGTTCTTC
TRBV7-6	14	.	TRBJ1-1	.	CASSLRDLNTEAFF	TGTGCCAGCAGCTTACGGGACCTGAACACTGAAGCTTTCTTT
TRBV6-1	16	TRBD2	TRBJ2-7	.	CASSERSGRGTYEQYF	TGTGCCAGCAGTGAACGTAGCGGGAGGGGAACCTACGAGCAGTACTTC
TRBV7-9	15	.	TRBJ2-1	.	CASSLLWLAHDEQFF	TGTGCCAGCAGCTTACTTTGGCTAGCCCATGATGAGCAGTTCTTC
TRBV19	12	.	TRBJ1-2	.	CASIDPGIGYTF	TGTGCCAGTATAGACCCGGGTATTGGCTACACCTTC
TRBV28	24	TRBD2	TRBJ2-7	many	CASSLNLLRKAGLAGSKSSYEQYF	TGTGCCAGCAGTTTAAATCTTCTCCGAAAAGCGGGGCTAGCGGGATCCAAATCCTCCTACGAGCAGTACTTC
TRBV5-4	13	.	TRBJ2-1	.	CASSRGTANEQFF	TGTGCCAGCAGCCGCGGGACAGCCAATGAGCAGTTCTTC
TRBV28	15	.	TRBJ2-5	.	CASSSLLGSGETQYF	TGTGCCAGCAGCTCCCTCTTGGGGAGCGGAGAGACCCAGTACTTC
TRBV5-6	12	.	TRBJ1-2	.	CASSLVGPPYTF	TGTGCCAGCAGCTTGGTAGGGCCCCCATACACCTTC
TRBV27	13	.	TRBJ2-7	.	CASNQGRSYEQYF	TGTGCCAGCAATCAGGGTCGCAGCTACGAGCAGTACTTC
TRBV9	14	TRBD1	TRBJ1-2	.	CASSAMTGGSGYTF	TGTGCCAGCAGCGCAATGACAGGGGGCAGTGGCTACACCTTC
TRBV27	16	TRBD2	TRBJ2-7	.	CASSQKPPGTNYEQYF	TGTGCCAGCAGTCAGAAACCACCAGGGACTAACTACGAGCAGTACTTC
TRBV9	14	.	TRBJ2-7	.	CASSVDGEPYEQYF	TGTGCCAGCAGCGTAGATGGAGAACCCTACGAGCAGTACTTC
TRBV25-1	14	.	TRBJ2-1	.	CASSPEDGYNEQFF	TGTGCCAGCAGTCCTGAGGACGGCTACAATGAGCAGTTCTTC
TRBV7-2	13	.	TRBJ1-1	once	CASSQNMNTEAFF	TGTGCCAGCAGCCAGAACATGAACACTGAAGCTTTCTTT
TRBV27	14	.	TRBJ2-7	.	CATKSGTASYEQYF	TGTGCCACCAAAAGCGGGACAGCTTCCTACGAGCAGTACTTC
TRBV7-8	15	.	TRBJ1-4	.	CASSLGWGLEEKLFF	TGTGCCAGCAGCTTAGGATGGGGGCTAGAAGAAAAACTGTTTTTT
TRBV2	17	.	TRBJ2-7	.	CASSKGQLSSGGYEQYF	TGTGCCAGCAGTAAGGGACAGCTGTCTTCGGGGGGCTACGAGCAGTACTTC
TRBV7-3	16	.	TRBJ1-6	once	CASSLTARGDYSPLHF	TGTGCCAGCAGCTTAACGGCTAGGGGAGACTATTCACCCCTCCACTTT
TRBV20-1	11	.	TRBJ2-2	few	CSAPRHEELFF	TGCAGTGCTCCGCGTCATGAGGAGCTGTTTTTT
TRBV6-6	12	.	TRBJ2-7	.	CATFTSSYEQYF	TGTGCCACCTTTACGAGCTCCTACGAGCAGTACTTC
TRBV15	13	.	TRBJ1-2	.	CATSRVQRGGYTF	TGTGCCACCAGCAGAGTTCAGAGGGGCGGCTACACCTTC
TRBV7-3	12	TRBD2	TRBJ2-1	.	CAAGEGPNEQFF	TGTGCCGCGGGAGAGGGGCCAAATGAGCAGTTCTTC
TRBV11-2	14	TRBD1	TRBJ2-1	.	CASSIGTGPREQFF	TGTGCCAGCAGCATCGGGACAGGGCCGAGAGAGCAGTTCTTC
TRBV29-1	15	TRBD2	TRBJ2-1	.	CSVEELAGVNNEQFF	TGCAGCGTTGAAGAACTAGCGGGAGTTAACAATGAGCAGTTCTTC
TRBV7-9	14	TRBD1	TRBJ1-1	.	CASSSTGKNTEAFF	TGTGCCAGCAGCTCGACAGGGAAGAACACTGAAGCTTTCTTT
TRBV18	13	.	TRBJ2-7	.	CASSPPSSYEQYF	TGTGCCAGCTCACCACCGAGTTCCTACGAGCAGTACTTC
TRBV6-1	15	TRBD2	TRBJ2-7	.	CASSEGLAGSYEQYF	TGTGCCAGCAGTGAAGGACTAGCGGGTAGCTACGAGCAGTACTTC
TRBV4-1	13	.	TRBJ1-1	.	CASSFQGMTEAFF	TGCGCCAGCAGCTTTCAGGGAATGACTGAAGCTTTCTTT
TRBV10-3	17	TRBD2	TRBJ2-3	.	CAISATIAGGPIDTQYF	TGTGCCATCAGTGCAACCATAGCGGGAGGGCCTATAGATACGCAGTATTTT
TRBV9	16	TRBD2	TRBJ2-3	.	CASSVSREREEDTQYF	TGTGCCAGCAGCGTATCCCGGGAGCGGGAGGAAGATACGCAGTATTTT